Listed below are T cell receptor beta chains from one sample, sequenced in a study of beta chain features in type 1 diabetes. Generated by immunoSEQ multiplex PCR, the TCRdb table keeps only in-frame clones and is missing some. The data show roughly 610,000 clones, about 16% seen once. The specimen was naive CD4+ T cells from blood. The receptor source for this set is a young man in good health. Each CDR3 is given with its conserved first and last residue. The order of the fields is CDR3 protein, CDR3 DNA, clone size, D gene, V gene, J gene. A D gene is named only where the DNA matches it firmly. Rows give clone size only sometimes, using once, few, many, or a class for an expanded clone.

CDR3: CASSYRAGNTEAFF
DNA: TGTGCCAGCAGTTACCGTGCCGGGAACACTGAAGCTTTCTTT
size: few
D: NA
V: TRBV6-6
J: TRBJ1-1

CDR3: CASSTSVGTEAFF
DNA: TGTGCCAGTAGTACCTCGGTGGGGACTGAAGCTTTCTTT
size: few
D: NA
V: TRBV19
J: TRBJ1-1

CDR3: CASSQVRVNEQYF
DNA: TGTGCCAGCAGCCAAGTGAGGGTCAACGAGCAGTACTTC
size: few
D: NA
V: TRBV4-2
J: TRBJ2-7

CDR3: CASRLYTGGTDTQYF
DNA: TGTGCCAGCAGACTGTATACGGGTGGCACAGATACGCAGTATTTT
size: NA
D: NA
V: TRBV5-4
J: TRBJ2-3

CDR3: CASRSGFSAKNIQYF
DNA: TGTGCCAGCAGGTCGGGTTTCTCAGCCAAAAACATTCAGTACTTC
size: NA
D: NA
V: TRBV28
J: TRBJ2-4

CDR3: CAISEWGQRNTEAFF
DNA: TGTGCCATCAGTGAGTGGGGGCAGAGGAACACTGAAGCTTTCTTT
size: NA
D: NA
V: TRBV10-3
J: TRBJ1-1

CDR3: CASSLILREGHNEQFF
DNA: TGTGCCAGCAGCTTAATTTTGCGGGAGGGACACAATGAGCAGTTCTTC
size: NA
D: TRBD2
V: TRBV7-3
J: TRBJ2-1

CDR3: CATSRVDRSANYGYTF
DNA: TGTGCCACCAGCAGAGTCGACAGGAGTGCTAACTATGGCTACACCTTC
size: NA
D: NA
V: TRBV15
J: TRBJ1-2

CDR3: CASSQTDREGQFF
DNA: TGCGCCAGCAGCCAGACCGACAGGGAAGGGCAGTTCTTC
size: NA
D: TRBD1
V: TRBV4-1
J: TRBJ2-1

CDR3: CASSLLGQGFTDTQYF
DNA: TGTGCCAGCAGCCTACTCGGACAGGGGTTCACAGATACGCAGTATTTT
size: NA
D: TRBD1
V: TRBV5-6
J: TRBJ2-3

CDR3: CASSNRDLYGYTF
DNA: TGTGCCAGCAGCAACAGGGACTTATATGGCTACACCTTC
size: NA
D: NA
V: TRBV28
J: TRBJ1-2

CDR3: CASRGQPFYEQYF
DNA: TGTGCCAGCAGGGGACAGCCCTTCTACGAGCAGTACTTC
size: few
D: TRBD1
V: TRBV28
J: TRBJ2-7

CDR3: CASSSWAIQNEQYF
DNA: TGTGCCAGCAGTTCGTGGGCGATCCAGAACGAGCAGTACTTC
size: NA
D: NA
V: TRBV28
J: TRBJ2-7

CDR3: CASSLDPVLNTIYF
DNA: TGTGCCAGCAGCTTAGATCCAGTACTGAACACCATATATTTT
size: few
D: NA
V: TRBV7-2
J: TRBJ1-3

CDR3: CASSQDRGTQYF
DNA: TGCGCCAGCAGCCAAGACAGAGGTACGCAGTATTTT
size: once
D: NA
V: TRBV4-1
J: TRBJ2-3

CDR3: CASSLGYYGYTF
DNA: TGTGCCAGCAGCTTAGGGTACTATGGCTACACCTTC
size: NA
D: NA
V: TRBV5-6
J: TRBJ1-2

CDR3: CASSKVENGCAGELFF
DNA: TGTGCCAGCAGCAAAGTCGAAAACGGGTGTGCCGGGGAGCTGTTTTTT
size: NA
D: NA
V: TRBV21-1
J: TRBJ2-2

CDR3: CASSYSRAGVDEAFF
DNA: TGTGCCAGCAGTTACTCGAGGGCAGGGGTCGATGAAGCTTTCTTT
size: NA
D: NA
V: TRBV6-5
J: TRBJ1-1

CDR3: CASSQGAGMDEQYF
DNA: TGCGCCAGCAGCCAAGGCGCGGGGATGGACGAGCAGTACTTC
size: NA
D: NA
V: TRBV4-3
J: TRBJ2-7

CDR3: CASSLSGGGNRVKETQYF
DNA: TGTGCCAGCAGCTTGAGCGGAGGTGGAAACAGGGTGAAGGAGACCCAGTACTTC
size: few
D: NA
V: TRBV5-6
J: TRBJ2-5

CDR3: CASSEGGPGQPQHF
DNA: TGTGCCAGCAGTGAAGGGGGGCCTGGACAGCCCCAGCATTTT
size: NA
D: NA
V: TRBV2
J: TRBJ1-5

CDR3: CASSLEMASGSYEQYF
DNA: TGTGCCAGCAGCTTAGAAATGGCTAGCGGGTCCTACGAGCAGTACTTC
size: few
D: TRBD2
V: TRBV7-2
J: TRBJ2-7

CDR3: CASSQERAPNTEAFF
DNA: TGCGCCAGCAGCCAAGAGCGGGCGCCGAACACTGAAGCTTTCTTT
size: NA
D: NA
V: TRBV4-3
J: TRBJ1-1

CDR3: CASSQGLPTNFLYEQYF
DNA: TGCGCCAGCAGTCAAGGACTACCAACGAATTTCCTCTACGAGCAGTACTTC
size: NA
D: NA
V: TRBV23-1
J: TRBJ2-7